Detailed here is one TCR beta chain. The antigen it recognizes is unknown. No much larger clonotype is one base removed from it; base qualities were not supplied. V loses 5 bases of germline sequence and J loses 1 base, and the interval between the two ends is 14 bases. The CDR3 measures 15 amino acids from cysteine to phenylalanine. The only DNA kept is the CDR3, 45 bases in frame from the first base. Taken from the germline V gene (reference sequence), the CDR1 and CDR2 loops are MNHNY and SVGAGI. These data belong to a study of T cell repertoires in cytomegalovirus infection (dated by TCRdb to between 2019 and 2020). For the study in its entirety: Peptide stimulations targeted recently identified HLA-C-restricted CMV epitopes, whose presentation resists viral immunomodulation, together with well-studied HLA-B-restricted epitopes. Because public TCR beta signatures pointed to carriage of CMV infection together with the matching HLA type, the HLA type of each donor mattered for the analysis. Study-wide findings and limitations: In the ex vivo response, HLA-C-restricted CMV-specific TCR beta clonotypes were dominant, and in two of eight donors the single most frequent clonotype came from this HLA-C-restricted group. In both this cohort and an independent cohort of 350 to 400 donors, the cumulative frequency of public TCR beta family members distinguished carriers of CMV infection plus the relevant HLA type.

The sample's treatment or condition label, decoded: in vitro stimulation with specific CMV peptide epitopes to enrich CMV-specific T cells. These reads were obtained on an Illumina HiSeq 1500. TCRdb redid the processing of the public reads, applying fastp at Q25 and MiXCR, and retained in-frame beta chains. Rows matching on CDR3 protein sequence are summarized as one entry with the most common DNA and genes. The sample data list roughly 150,000 distinct CDR3 sequences, and less than 25% of these were observed just once. Jointly, the top ten make up 20% to 30% of the sample. This sequence was found in a human donor in good health (CMV status not recorded). Some clones in this sample may be carry-over from other donors' samples. The chain employs TRBV6-6 and TRBJ1-1, with the D gene call left open. The material was CD8+ T cells from cultured PBMCs, obtained from culture after CMV antigen stimulation. The DNA is as follows: TGTGCCAGCAGTCCCCGGGCCCTTAAGAACACTGAAGCTTTCTTT. The resulting protein is CASSPRALKNTEAFF.